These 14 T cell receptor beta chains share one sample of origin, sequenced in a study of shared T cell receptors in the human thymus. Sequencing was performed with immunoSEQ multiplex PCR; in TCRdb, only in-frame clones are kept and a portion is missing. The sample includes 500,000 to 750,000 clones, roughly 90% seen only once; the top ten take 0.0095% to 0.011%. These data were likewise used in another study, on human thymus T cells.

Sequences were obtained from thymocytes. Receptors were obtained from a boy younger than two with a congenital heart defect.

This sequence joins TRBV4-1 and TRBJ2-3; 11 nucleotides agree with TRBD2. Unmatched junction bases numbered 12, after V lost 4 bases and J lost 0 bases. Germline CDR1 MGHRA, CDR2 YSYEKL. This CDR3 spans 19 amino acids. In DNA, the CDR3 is TGCGCCAGCAGCCTAACTAGCGGGAGTGACCTTTTGAGCACAGATACGCAGTATTTT. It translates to CASSLTSGSDLLSTDTQYF.

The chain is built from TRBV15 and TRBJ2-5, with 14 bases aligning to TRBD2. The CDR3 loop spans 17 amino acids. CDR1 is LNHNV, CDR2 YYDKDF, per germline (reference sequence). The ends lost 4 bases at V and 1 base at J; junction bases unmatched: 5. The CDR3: CATSKTSGRVFQETQYF. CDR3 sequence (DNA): TGTGCCACCAGCAAGACTAGCGGGAGGGTTTTCCAAGAGACCCAGTACTTC.

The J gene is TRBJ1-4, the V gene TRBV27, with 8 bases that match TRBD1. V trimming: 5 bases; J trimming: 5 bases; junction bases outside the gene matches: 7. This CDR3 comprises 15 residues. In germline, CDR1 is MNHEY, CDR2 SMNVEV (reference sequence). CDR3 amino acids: CASSPNRGRNEKLFF. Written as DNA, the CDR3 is TGTGCCAGCAGTCCCAACAGGGGGAGAAATGAAAAACTGTTTTTT. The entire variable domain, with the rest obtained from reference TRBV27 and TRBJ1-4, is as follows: EAQVTQNPRYLITVTGKKLTVTCSQNMNHEYMSWYRQDPGLGLRQIYYSMNVEVTDKGDVPEGYKVSRKEKRNFPLILESPSPNQTSLYFCASSPNRGRNEKLFFGSGTQLSVL.

CDR3 sequence: CASSEDSGEGQPQHF. The CDR3 DNA reads as TGTGCCAGCAGTGAAGATTCCGGGGAAGGGCAGCCCCAGCATTTT. The rearrangement links TRBV2 to TRBJ1-5, with D unclear. The germline V and J ends were trimmed by 1 base and 7 bases, with 14 bases remaining between them. This CDR3 region has 15 residues. Germline CDR1 is SNHLY and CDR2 is FYNNEI.

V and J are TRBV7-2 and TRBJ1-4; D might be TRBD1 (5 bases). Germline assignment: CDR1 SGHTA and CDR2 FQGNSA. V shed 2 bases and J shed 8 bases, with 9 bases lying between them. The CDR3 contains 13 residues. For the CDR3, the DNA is TGTGCCAGCAGCTTATTCCCAGGGGAAAAACTGTTTTTT. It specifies CASSLFPGEKLFF.

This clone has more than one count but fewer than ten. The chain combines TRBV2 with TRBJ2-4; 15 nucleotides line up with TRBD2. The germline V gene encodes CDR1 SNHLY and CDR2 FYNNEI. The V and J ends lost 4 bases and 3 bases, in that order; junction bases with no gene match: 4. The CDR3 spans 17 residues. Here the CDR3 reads CASSGLGLAGGKNIQYF. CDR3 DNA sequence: TGTGCCAGCAGTGGCCTGGGACTAGCGGGAGGCAAAAACATTCAGTACTTC.

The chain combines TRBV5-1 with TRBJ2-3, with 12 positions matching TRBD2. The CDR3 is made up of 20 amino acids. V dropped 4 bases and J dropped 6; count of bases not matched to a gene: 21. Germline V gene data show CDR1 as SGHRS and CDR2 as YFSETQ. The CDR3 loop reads CASSKLAGGRSTEPRDTQYF. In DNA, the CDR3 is TGCGCCAGCAGCAAACTAGCGGGAGGAAGATCCACCGAACCCAGGGATACGCAGTATTTT.

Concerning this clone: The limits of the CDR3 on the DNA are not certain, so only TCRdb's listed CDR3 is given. CDR3 sequence reads: CASSSSRSSGSYNEQFF. V gene TRBV28 combines with J gene TRBJ2-1; TRBD2, the table's D call, lacks a check against the DNA. Germline loops: CDR1 MDHEN, CDR2 SYDVKM. A total of 17 residues make up the CDR3, ends included.

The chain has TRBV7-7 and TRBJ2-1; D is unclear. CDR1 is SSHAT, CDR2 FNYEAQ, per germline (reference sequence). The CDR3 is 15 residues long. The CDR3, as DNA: TGTGCTAGCCGCCTCACCGTTTCTGGCGGCGATGAGCAGTTCTTC. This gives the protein CASRLTVSGGDEQFF. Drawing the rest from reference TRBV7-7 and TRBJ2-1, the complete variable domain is GAGVSQSPRYKVTKRGQDVTLRCDPISSHATLYWYQQALGQGPEFLTYFNYEAQPDKSGLPSDRFSAERPEGSISTLTIQRTEQRDSAMYRCASRLTVSGGDEQFFGPGTRLTVL.

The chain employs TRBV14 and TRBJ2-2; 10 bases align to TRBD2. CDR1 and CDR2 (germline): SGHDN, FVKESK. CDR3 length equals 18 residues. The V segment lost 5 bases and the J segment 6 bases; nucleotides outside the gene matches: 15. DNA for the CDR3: TGTGCCAGCAGCTCGGGACTAGCGTTGACCGAACACGCCGGGGAGCTGTTTTTT. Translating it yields CASSSGLALTEHAGELFF.

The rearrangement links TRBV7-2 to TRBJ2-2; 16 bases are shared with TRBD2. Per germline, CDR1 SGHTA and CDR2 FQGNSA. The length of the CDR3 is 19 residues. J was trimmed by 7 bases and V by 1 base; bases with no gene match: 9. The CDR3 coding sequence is TGTGCCAGCAGCTTAGAAAGGGGACTAGCGGGAGGGCCTTTCGGGGAGCTGTTTTTT. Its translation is CASSLERGLAGGPFGELFF.

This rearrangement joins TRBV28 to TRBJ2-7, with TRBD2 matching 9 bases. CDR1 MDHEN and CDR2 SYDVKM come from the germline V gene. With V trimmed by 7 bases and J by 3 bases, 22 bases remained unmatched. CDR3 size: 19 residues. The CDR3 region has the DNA TGTGCCAGCACTTTGGGGGGTAGCGGGAGAACCCACCACGGCTACGAGCAGTACTTC. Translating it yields CASTLGGSGRTHHGYEQYF. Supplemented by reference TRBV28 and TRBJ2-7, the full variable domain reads DVKVTQSSRYLVKRTGEKVFLECVQDMDHENMFWYRQDPGLGLRLIYFSYDVKMKEKGDIPEGYSVSREKKERFSLILESASTNQTSMYLCASTLGGSGRTHHGYEQYFGPGTRLTVT.

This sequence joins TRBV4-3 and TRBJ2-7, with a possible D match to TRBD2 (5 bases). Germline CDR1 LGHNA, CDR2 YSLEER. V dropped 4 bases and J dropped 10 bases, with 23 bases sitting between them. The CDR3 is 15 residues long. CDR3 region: CASSRVSGMSTRQYF. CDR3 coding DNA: TGCGCCAGCAGCCGGGTTTCGGGGATGTCTACGAGACAGTACTTC.

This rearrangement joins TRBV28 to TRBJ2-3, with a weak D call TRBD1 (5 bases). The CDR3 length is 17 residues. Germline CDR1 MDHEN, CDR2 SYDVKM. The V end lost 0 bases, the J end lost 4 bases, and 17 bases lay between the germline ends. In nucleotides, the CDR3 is TGTGCCAGCAGTTTATGGCAGGGAAGGACACACCCAGATACGCAGTATTTT. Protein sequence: CASSLWQGRTHPDTQYF. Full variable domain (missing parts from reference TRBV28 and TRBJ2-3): DVKVTQSSRYLVKRTGEKVFLECVQDMDHENMFWYRQDPGLGLRLIYFSYDVKMKEKGDIPEGYSVSREKKERFSLILESASTNQTSMYLCASSLWQGRTHPDTQYFGPGTRLTVL.